Given below is one TCR beta chain in context. The sample is drawn from a study of blood T cell repertoires in COVID-19. The germline V and J ends were trimmed by 6 bases and 8 bases, with 11 bases remaining between them. Per the germline V gene, CDR1 is ENHRY and CDR2 is SYGVKD. The CDR3 is made up of 12 amino acids. Assay: immunoSEQ multiplex PCR; the TCRdb copy retains only in-frame clones and omits some. The sample has approximately 230,000 clones, approximately 86% seen once. The receptor was isolated from an elderly man with acute or convalescent COVID-19. The chain has TRBV10-3 and TRBJ2-1; D possibly corresponds to TRBD1 (5 bases). Sequenced sample: peripheral blood. In DNA, the CDR3 is TGTGCCATCAGCGACGGACAACATGAGCAGTTCTTC. As protein: CAISDGQHEQFF.